This entry lists 22 T cell receptor beta chains sequenced from one sample in a study of T cell responses to AZD1222 COVID-19 vaccine. Using immunoSEQ multiplex PCR, the repertoire was profiled, and TCRdb retains in-frame clones only, with some absent. The sample lists 130,000 to 150,000 clones; 85% to 90% were seen once. This material consisted of peripheral blood, taken 28 days after the second AZD1222 dose. These receptors were taken from an adult who received the AZD1222 COVID-19 vaccine.

V usage is TRBV12-3 or TRBV12-4 and J usage is TRBJ1-5; D unresolved. Trimming took off 6 bases at V and 7 bases at J, with 10 bases between the two ends. This CDR3 region has 12 residues. This chain's CDR3 is CASSRGLQPQHF. The DNA of the CDR3 is TGTGCCAGCAGCCGAGGGCTCCAGCCCCAGCATTTT.

This chain connects TRBV5-6 to TRBJ2-1; 10 positions match TRBD2. The germline gives CDR1 SGHDT, CDR2 YYEEEE. With 4 bases clipped from V and 8 bases from J, the junction kept 12 bases outside the gene matches. This CDR3 comprises 16 residues. The CDR3, as DNA: TGTGCCAGCAGCGCAACACTAGCGGGGCTCGGGGATGAGCAGTTCTTC. Amino acids: CASSATLAGLGDEQFF.

The rearrangement joins TRBV14 to TRBJ2-7; unclear D gene. Trimming removed 3 bases from V and 1 base from J, with 7 bases in between. Per the germline V gene, CDR1 is SGHDN and CDR2 is FVKESK. This CDR3 spans 13 amino acids. In DNA, the CDR3 is TGTGCCAGCAGCCACCTACAGTCCTACGAGCAGTACTTC. It yields the protein CASSHLQSYEQYF.

CDR3 in amino acids: CAWSIQGITRNTIYF. CDR3 bases: TGTGCCTGGAGTATCCAGGGGATAACCCGAAACACCATATATTTT. The V and J genes are TRBV30 and TRBJ1-3, with D maybe TRBD1 (6 bases). CDR1 and CDR2 from the germline V gene are GTSNPN and SVGIG (reference sequence). The CDR3 is 15 amino acids. Trimming removed 2 bases at V and 5 bases at J, with 16 bases between.

This chain uses TRBV28 with TRBJ2-1; 8 positions match TRBD2. CDR3 size: 15 residues. After removal of 4 bases from V and 10 bases from J, the junction contained 12 bases not matched to a gene. Germline V gene data show CDR1 as MDHEN and CDR2 as SYDVKM. As DNA, the CDR3 is TGTGCCAGCAGTTCCGGGGGACTAGGAGGGAGAGAGCAGTTCTTC. The encoded protein is CASSSGGLGGREQFF.

The chain has TRBV24-1 and TRBJ2-1; maybe TRBD2 (5 bases). The CDR3 is 16 residues long. The V end lost 3 bases, the J end lost 1 base, and 12 bases lay between the germline ends. In germline, CDR1 is KGHDR, CDR2 SFDVKD. DNA of the CDR3: TGTGCCACCAGTGATGGGAGCTTGGGGTCCTACAATGAGCAGTTCTTC. Translated: CATSDGSLGSYNEQFF.

This clone was observed once. V is TRBV28 and J is TRBJ1-5; D is unclear. CDR1 is MDHEN and CDR2 is SYDVKM in the germline V gene. The CDR3 runs to 15 residues. V was trimmed by 5 bases and J by 5 bases, leaving 16 bases between them. CDR3 loop: CASSPELGEYQPQHF. As DNA, the CDR3 is TGTGCCAGCAGTCCAGAACTCGGGGAGTATCAGCCCCAGCATTTT. The variable domain in full, completed from reference TRBV28 and TRBJ1-5, reads DVKVTQSSRYLVKRTGEKVFLECVQDMDHENMFWYRQDPGLGLRLIYFSYDVKMKEKGDIPEGYSVSREKKERFSLILESASTNQTSMYLCASSPELGEYQPQHFGDGTRLSIL.

This clone was recorded only once. V and J are TRBV6-5 and TRBJ1-2; 7 bases map to TRBD1. Trimming at V came to 7 bases and at J to 5 bases, leaving 10 bases not matched to a gene. This CDR3 has 14 residues. CDR1 MNHEY and CDR2 SVGAGI come from the germline V gene. DNA for the CDR3: TGTGCCAGCATCCCCGGGACAGTCTTATATGGCTACACCTTC. Protein sequence: CASIPGTVLYGYTF.

This clone appeared a single time. This chain connects TRBV5-1 to TRBJ2-7; the match to TRBD1 covers 8 bases. CDR1 and CDR2 (germline): SGHRS, YFSETQ. The junction had 12 bases not matched to a gene; V was cut back by 3 bases and J by 7 bases. The CDR3 spans 15 residues. CDR3 in DNA: TGCGCCAGCAGCTCCTTGACAGGGGTTGCGAGGGAGCAGTACTTC. Its protein product is CASSSLTGVAREQYF.

In this sample, this clone turned up once. This chain connects TRBV7-2 to TRBJ1-1; 8 positions match TRBD1. Per the germline V gene, CDR1 is SGHTA and CDR2 is FQGNSA. The CDR3 loop spans 14 amino acids. The ends lost 5 bases at V and 11 bases at J; junction bases unmatched: 13. The CDR3 region is CASSLGQGATGAFF. The CDR3 coding sequence is TGTGCCAGCAGCCTCGGACAGGGTGCTACAGGGGCTTTCTTT.

The rearrangement links TRBV2 to TRBJ1-2, with TRBD1 matching over 7 bases. The length of the CDR3 is 14 residues. J was trimmed by 3 bases and V by 3 bases; bases with no gene match: 4. Germline V lookup: CDR1 SNHLY, CDR2 FYNNEI. The CDR3 spells CASSEKGGDYGYTF. As DNA, the CDR3 is TGTGCCAGCAGTGAGAAAGGGGGCGACTATGGCTACACCTTC.

This clone was observed a handful of times. The rearrangement joins TRBV21-1 to TRBJ1-5; the table's D call, TRBD1, was not checked against the DNA. TRBV21-1 is a pseudogene segment. The CDR3 is made up of 19 amino acids. The CDR3 spells CASSTPGQVPNNSNQPQHF. The CDR3 coding sequence is TGTGCCAGCAGCACCCCGGGACAAGTACCTAACAATAGCAATCAGCCCCAGCATTTT.

The rearrangement joins TRBV28 to TRBJ2-7; D call uncertain. Between the trimmed V and J ends, which lost 9 bases and 8 bases, there was a span of 11 bases. The CDR3 runs 10 residues. Germline CDR1 reads MDHEN; CDR2 reads SYDVKM. CDR3 sequence: CASSEIQQYF. The CDR3 DNA sequence: TGTGCCAGTTCTGAAATCCAGCAGTACTTC.

The chain has TRBV28 and TRBJ2-7, with a weak D call TRBD1 (6 bases). This CDR3 spans 13 amino acids. V was shortened by 7 bases and J by 6 bases, with 16 bases between the two germline ends. Germline CDR1 MDHEN, CDR2 SYDVKM. The CDR3 DNA reads as TGTGCCAGCACCTCGGCAGGGGTGAGCGAGCAGTACTTC. It yields the protein CASTSAGVSEQYF. The complete variable domain, with remaining parts taken from reference TRBV28 and TRBJ2-7, reads DVKVTQSSRYLVKRTGEKVFLECVQDMDHENMFWYRQDPGLGLRLIYFSYDVKMKEKGDIPEGYSVSREKKERFSLILESASTNQTSMYLCASTSAGVSEQYFGPGTRLTVT.

This clone was observed a handful of times. This sequence joins TRBV3-1 (or the pseudogene TRBV3-2) and TRBJ2-2; D unclear. Germline V gives CDR1 LGHDT, CDR2 YNNKEL (reference sequence). Trimming took off 3 bases at V and 1 base at J, with 3 bases between the two ends. The CDR3 covers 13 residues. This CDR3 reads CASSQGNTGELFF. The CDR3 region has the DNA TGTGCCAGCAGCCAGGGGAACACCGGGGAGCTGTTTTTT.

This clone is a singleton in its sample. The V gene is TRBV7-9, the J gene TRBJ2-1; unclear D gene. Trimming shortened V by 5 bases and J by 8 bases, and 7 bases separated the two germline ends. The CDR3 sequence is 11 residues long. The germline gives CDR1 SEHNR, CDR2 FQNEAQ (reference sequence). The CDR3 DNA follows: TGTGCCAGCAGCCCAGTACATGAGCAGTTCTTC. It specifies CASSPVHEQFF.

The V call is TRBV2, the J call TRBJ2-2; no clear D. This CDR3 has 15 amino acids. Germline V gene lookup returns CDR1 SNHLY and CDR2 FYNNEI. V dropped 8 bases and J dropped 3 bases, with 16 bases sitting between them. The CDR3 protein is CASQGTSFDTGELFF. DNA of the CDR3: TGTGCCAGCCAAGGCACATCCTTTGACACCGGGGAGCTGTTTTTT.

V is TRBV7-9 and J is TRBJ1-3; possibly TRBD1 for D (6 bases). CDR3 length: 15 amino acids. The V gene lost 1 base and the J gene lost 4 bases, with 11 bases spanning the gap. Germline V gene lookup returns CDR1 SEHNR and CDR2 FQNEAQ (reference sequence). The CDR3 DNA sequence: TGTGCCAGCAGCTTAGTAACAGGGATCGGAAACACCATATATTTT. As protein: CASSLVTGIGNTIYF.

The chain carries TRBV30 and TRBJ1-2, with D unresolved. The CDR3 consists of 14 residues. The ends were cut back, 1 base at V and 0 bases at J, with 9 bases in the middle. CDR1 is GTSNPN, CDR2 SVGIG, per germline (reference sequence). The CDR3 coding sequence is TGTGCCTGGAGTGAAGGTATCACTAACTATGGCTACACCTTC. Translating gives CAWSEGITNYGYTF.

Only one count was recorded for this clone. Other nucleotide sequences from this sample produce the same CDR3. The rearrangement links TRBV7-9 to TRBJ2-7; D is possibly TRBD2 (5 bases). Between the trimmed V and J ends, which lost 5 bases and 0 bases, there was a span of 14 bases. The CDR3 is 15 residues long. The germline V gene has CDR1 SEHNR and CDR2 FQNEAQ (reference sequence). The CDR3 nucleotides read TGTGCCAGCAGCCCCCGGTTAGCGTACTCCTACGAGCAGTACTTC. Translating gives CASSPRLAYSYEQYF. The full variable domain, in which reference TRBV7-9 and TRBJ2-7 provide the parts outside the CDR3, is DTGVSQNPRHKITKRGQNVTFRCDPISEHNRLYWYRQTLGQGPEFLTYFQNEAQLEKSRLLSDRFSAERPKGSFSTLEIQRTEQGDSAMYLCASSPRLAYSYEQYFGPGTRLTVT.

CDR3 nucleotide sequence: TGTGCCAGTAGTCCAGGACAGGGGGCGCGTGGCTACACCTTC. Protein: CASSPGQGARGYTF. The genes are TRBV19 and TRBJ1-2, with TRBD1 matching 11 bases. The ends lost 5 bases at V and 7 bases at J; junction bases unmatched: 6. CDR3 length equals 14 residues. Germline CDR1 LNHDA, CDR2 SQIVND (reference sequence).

J is TRBJ2-1 and V is TRBV27; 8 positions match TRBD2. The CDR3 extends over 15 amino acids. J lost 6 bases, V lost 3 bases, and 7 bases had no gene match. Germline CDR1 is MNHEY and CDR2 is SMNVEV (reference sequence). The chain's CDR3 is CASSLGLEFSNEQFF. The CDR3 nucleotides are TGTGCCAGCAGTTTGGGACTAGAGTTTAGCAATGAGCAGTTCTTC.